Listed below are T cell receptor beta chains from one sample, sequenced in a study of T cells in Graves' hyperthyroidism and ophthalmopathy. TCRdb ran MiXCR on the multiplex PCR reads and lists one entry per CDR3 protein. This sample has over 300,000 distinct CDR3 sequences, with over 11% found just once. The sequenced sample was blood. All receptors come from a woman aged 55-69 years with Graves' hyperthyroidism. Each CDR3 is given with its conserved first and last residue. The D gene is left open where the match is weak. Clone size appears in some rows only: once, few, many, or a class for an expanded clone.

j_gene: TRBJ2-7
abundance: many
v_gene: TRBV29-1
d_gene: TRBD1
CDR3aa: CSAGQGRKDEQYF
CDR3nt: TGCAGCGCCGGACAGGGGCGGAAGGACGAGCAGTACTTC

j_gene: TRBJ2-1
abundance: few
v_gene: TRBV18
d_gene: .
CDR3aa: CASSPPRQVTGGNEQFF
CDR3nt: TGTGCCAGCTCACCACCCAGACAGGTTACCGGGGGAAATGAGCAGTTCTTC

j_gene: TRBJ2-7
abundance: .
v_gene: TRBV18
d_gene: TRBD2
CDR3aa: CASSPRWTSVSLNEQYF
CDR3nt: TGTGCCAGCTCACCTCGATGGACTAGCGTTTCCTTGAACGAGCAGTACTTC

j_gene: TRBJ2-4
abundance: many
v_gene: TRBV18
d_gene: .
CDR3aa: CASSPRGGRTDKNIQYF
CDR3nt: TGTGCCAGCTCACCAAGAGGGGGGCGGACGGACAAAAACATTCAGTACTTC

j_gene: TRBJ2-7
abundance: many
v_gene: TRBV7-8
d_gene: TRBD2
CDR3aa: CASSFPTSGRALGEQYF
CDR3nt: TGTGCCAGCAGCTTCCCGACTAGCGGGAGGGCCTTGGGAGAGCAGTACTTC

j_gene: TRBJ2-7
abundance: few
v_gene: TRBV7-9
d_gene: TRBD2
CDR3aa: CASTSGRGEQYF
CDR3nt: TGTGCCAGCACCAGCGGGAGGGGCGAGCAGTACTTC

j_gene: TRBJ1-5
abundance: many
v_gene: TRBV6-1
d_gene: TRBD1
CDR3aa: CASIAQGVVNQPQHF
CDR3nt: TGTGCCAGCATCGCGCAGGGGGTGGTCAATCAGCCCCAGCATTTT

j_gene: TRBJ1-4
abundance: .
v_gene: TRBV27
d_gene: .
CDR3aa: CASSRDRLGGKLFF
CDR3nt: TGTGCCAGCAGCCGCGACAGGTTAGGGGGAAAACTGTTTTTT

j_gene: TRBJ1-1
abundance: many
v_gene: TRBV11-2
d_gene: .
CDR3aa: CASSLGGGLNTEAFF
CDR3nt: TGTGCCAGCAGCTTAGGGGGGGGTTTGAACACTGAAGCTTTCTTT

j_gene: TRBJ2-4
abundance: many
v_gene: TRBV18
d_gene: .
CDR3aa: CASSPPSGNIQYF
CDR3nt: TGTGCCAGCTCACCACCGAGCGGTAACATTCAGTACTTC

j_gene: TRBJ2-3
abundance: few
v_gene: TRBV7-3
d_gene: TRBD2
CDR3aa: CASSHASGGSRPDTQYF
CDR3nt: TGTGCCAGCAGCCACGCCTCGGGCGGGAGTCGGCCAGATACGCAGTATTTT